This is a list of T cell receptor beta chains from one sample in a study of blood T cell repertoires in COVID-19. Using immunoSEQ multiplex PCR, the repertoire was profiled, and TCRdb retains in-frame clones only, with some absent. The top ten hold more than 0.75% of the sample, which has 200,000 to 250,000 clones, about 85% seen once. The sequencing sample was made of peripheral blood. The receptors come from a middle-aged man with acute or convalescent COVID-19. The CDR3 runs from the conserved cysteine through the conserved F or W. Fields, in order: V gene, J gene, clone size, D gene, CDR3 DNA, CDR3 protein. A D gene is named only where the DNA matches it firmly. Clone size is shown for a subset of rows, as once, few, many or a class of expanded clone.

>TRBV27|TRBJ2-7|.|TRBD1
TGTGCCAGCAGTTTCGGGCAGGGGGCCCACGAGCAGTACTTC
CASSFGQGAHEQYF
>TRBV6-6|TRBJ1-1|.|.
TGTGCCAGCAGTCCAGCAATAAAAGGCACTATGAACACTGAAGCTTTCTTT
CASSPAIKGTMNTEAFF
>TRBV15|TRBJ2-5|.|.
TGTGCCACCAGCACACCAGGTTGGGAGACCCAGTACTTC
CATSTPGWETQYF
>TRBV5-6|TRBJ1-2|.|.
TGTGCCAGCAGCTATAGGGGGTTAAGGTCCTCTATGGGCTACACCTTC
CASSYRGLRSSMGYTF
>TRBV19|TRBJ2-5|once|TRBD2
TGTGCCAGTAGTATAGATCCAGCGGGGGTCCCCGAAGAAGAGACCCAGTACTTC
CASSIDPAGVPEEETQYF
>TRBV24-1|TRBJ2-5|.|TRBD2
TGTGCCTCCTCTCCCGGTAGCGGGGTAGAGACCCAGTACTTC
CASSPGSGVETQYF
>TRBV30|TRBJ1-5|.|.
TGTGCCTGGAGTGTGGGGAGTTTAGATCAGCCCCAGCATTTT
CAWSVGSLDQPQHF
>TRBV30|TRBJ1-1|.|.
TGTGCCTGGAGACAAGGGGGACACACTGAAGCTTTCTTT
CAWRQGGHTEAFF
>TRBV6-5|TRBJ1-2|once|.
TGTGCCAGCAGTTACACGGGTGGGTACACCTTC
CASSYTGGYTF
>TRBV9|TRBJ2-1|.|.
TGTGCCAGCAGCGCCAGGAATTTCAATGAGCAGTTCTTC
CASSARNFNEQFF
>TRBV15|TRBJ1-1|once|.
TGTGCCACCAGCAATCACAGGGAGAACACTGAAGCTTTCTTT
CATSNHRENTEAFF
>TRBV3-1/TRBV3-2|TRBJ2-1|.|TRBD1
TGTGCCAGCAGCCCCTTCGTGGGGACAGCCAACAATGAGCAGTTCTTC
CASSPFVGTANNEQFF
>TRBV15|TRBJ1-2|.|.
TGTGCCACCAGCAGAGTGGGGGCGCGGAGTGGCTACACCTTC
CATSRVGARSGYTF
>TRBV5-1|TRBJ1-2|once|.
TGCGCCAGCAGCGTGGACAGCAGGGGCTATGGCTACACCTTC
CASSVDSRGYGYTF
>TRBV19|TRBJ1-1|.|.
TGTGCCAGTAGTAGTCAGATGAACACTGAAGCTTTCTTT
CASSSQMNTEAFF
>TRBV5-4|TRBJ2-3|.|TRBD1
TGTGCCAGCAGACGGGACAGGGCCTCAGATACGCAGTATTTT
CASRRDRASDTQYF
>TRBV29-1|TRBJ2-7|.|.
TGCAGCGTTGAAGGGGGAGGAGGGCCCGAGCAGTACTTC
CSVEGGGGPEQYF
>TRBV30|TRBJ1-1|.|.
TGTGCCTGGAGTTGGTGGGGCGAAGCTTTCTTT
CAWSWWGEAFF
>TRBV3-1/TRBV3-2|TRBJ2-7|once|.
TGTGCCAGCAGTCATACGGCAGGGCAGCCCTACGAGCAGTACTTC
CASSHTAGQPYEQYF
>TRBV6-1|TRBJ2-7|.|TRBD1
TGTGCCAGCAGTGAGGACAGGCGCTCACCACTCGATTACTTC
CASSEDRRSPLDYF
>TRBV5-8|TRBJ2-3|.|.
TGTGCCAGCAGCCCAAGCACAGTATGGCAGGGCACAGATACGCAGTATTTT
CASSPSTVWQGTDTQYF
>TRBV2|TRBJ2-5|.|.
TGTGCCAGCAGTGAAGTGTTGGCTCAAGAGACCCAGTACTTC
CASSEVLAQETQYF
>TRBV12-5|TRBJ2-4|.|.
TGTGCTAGTGGTTGGAACCCTTCACAGGGACCCACGAACATTCAGTACTTC
CASGWNPSQGPTNIQYF
>TRBV5-8|TRBJ2-7|.|.
TGTGCCAGCACCTTGACGCCTAGACGGGTAGGAGAGCAGTACTTC
CASTLTPRRVGEQYF
>TRBV4-1|TRBJ1-2|.|.
TGCGCCAGCAGCCGGGAAGGGGTTGGGGGCTACACCTTC
CASSREGVGGYTF
>TRBV4-1|TRBJ1-1|.|.
TGCGCCAGCAGCCAAGGTGCAGAGGGAGACGAAGCTTTCTTT
CASSQGAEGDEAFF
>TRBV11-3|TRBJ1-1|.|TRBD1
TGTGCCAGCAGCCCCCGGGACAGGAACACTGAAGCTTTCTTT
CASSPRDRNTEAFF